The clone carrying this T cell receptor beta chain has just a few counts. Its antigen is unidentified. The V gene's germline CDR1 is SGHNT and CDR2 YYREEE (reference sequence). V lost 5 bases to trimming and J lost 3 bases, with 16 bases between them. CDR3 length: 15 amino acids. The entirety of the isolated RNA underwent reverse transcription, so expressed TCRB transcripts were sequenced. The repertoire was sequenced with immunoSEQ multiplex PCR; TCRdb's copy has only in-frame clones and lacks some. This table has about 340,000 clones, less than 15% appearing once. The source of the sample is a study of beta chain features in type 1 diabetes. Overall study results and limits: Among all four CD4+ subsets, Type 1 diabetes patients had TCRB CDR3s that were moderately but significantly shorter.

This TCR derives from a woman aged 18-30 years with type 1 diabetes. Sequences were obtained from naive CD4+ T cells from blood. The gene calls are TRBV5-4 and TRBJ2-3; D might be TRBD1 (6 bases). CDR3 amino acids: CASRAGQPSTDTQYF. The DNA for the CDR3 is TGTGCCAGCAGAGCTGGACAGCCGAGTACAGATACGCAGTATTTT.